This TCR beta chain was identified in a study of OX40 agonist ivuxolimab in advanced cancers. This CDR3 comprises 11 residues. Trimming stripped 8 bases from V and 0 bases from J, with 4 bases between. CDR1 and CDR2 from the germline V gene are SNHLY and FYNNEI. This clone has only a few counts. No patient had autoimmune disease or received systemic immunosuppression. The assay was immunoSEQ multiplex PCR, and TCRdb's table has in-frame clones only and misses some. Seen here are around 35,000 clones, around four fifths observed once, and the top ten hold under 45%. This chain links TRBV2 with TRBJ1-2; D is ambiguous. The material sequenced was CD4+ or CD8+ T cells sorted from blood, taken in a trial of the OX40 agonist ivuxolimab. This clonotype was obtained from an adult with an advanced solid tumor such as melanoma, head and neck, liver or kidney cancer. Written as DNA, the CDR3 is TGTGCCAGCGGGACTAACTATGGCTACACCTTC. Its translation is CASGTNYGYTF.